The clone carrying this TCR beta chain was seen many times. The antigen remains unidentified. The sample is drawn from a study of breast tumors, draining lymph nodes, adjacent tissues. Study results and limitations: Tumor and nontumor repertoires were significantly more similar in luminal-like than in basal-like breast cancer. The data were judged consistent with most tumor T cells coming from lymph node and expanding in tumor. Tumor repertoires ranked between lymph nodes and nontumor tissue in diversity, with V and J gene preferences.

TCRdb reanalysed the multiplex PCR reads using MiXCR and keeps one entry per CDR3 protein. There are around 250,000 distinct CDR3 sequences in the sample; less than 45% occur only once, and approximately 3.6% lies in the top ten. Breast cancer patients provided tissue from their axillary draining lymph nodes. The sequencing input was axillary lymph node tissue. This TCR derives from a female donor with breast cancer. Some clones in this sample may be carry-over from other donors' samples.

The chain's CDR3 is CASSDPRDNSPLHF. The DNA of the CDR3 is TGTGCCAGCAGTGACCCGAGGGATAATTCACCCCTCCACTTT. The chain has TRBV6-2 or TRBV6-3 and TRBJ1-6; the D is unclear. Trimming took 5 bases from V and 5 from J, leaving 10 bases between them. This CDR3 region has 14 residues. The germline V gene has CDR1 MNHEY and CDR2 SVGEGT.